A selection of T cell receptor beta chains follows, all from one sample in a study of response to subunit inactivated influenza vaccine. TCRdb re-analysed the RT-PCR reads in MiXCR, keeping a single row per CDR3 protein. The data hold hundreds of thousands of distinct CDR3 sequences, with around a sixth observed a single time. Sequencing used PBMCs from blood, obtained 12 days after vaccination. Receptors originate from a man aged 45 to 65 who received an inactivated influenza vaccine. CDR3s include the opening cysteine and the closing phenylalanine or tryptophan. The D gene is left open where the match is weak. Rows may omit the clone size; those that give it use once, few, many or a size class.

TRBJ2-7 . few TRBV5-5 CASSPYVAASYEQYF TGTGCCAGCAGCCCCTACGTCGCGGCCTCCTACGAGCAGTACTTC
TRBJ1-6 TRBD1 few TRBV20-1 CSAPDRMSSYNSPLHF TGCAGTGCCCCGGACAGGATGAGCTCCTATAATTCACCCCTCCACTTT
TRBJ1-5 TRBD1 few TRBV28 CASSFSTGGSGQPQHF TGTGCCAGCAGTTTCTCGACAGGGGGGTCAGGGCAGCCCCAGCATTTT
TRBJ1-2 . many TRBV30 CAWSAGGSNYGYTF TGTGCCTGGAGTGCGGGCGGATCTAACTATGGCTACACCTTC
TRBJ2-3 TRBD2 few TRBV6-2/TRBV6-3 CASMKTSGGTDTQYF TGTGCCAGCATGAAGACTAGCGGGGGAACAGATACGCAGTATTTT
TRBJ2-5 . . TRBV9 CASRGAGETQYF TGTGCCAGCAGGGGAGCCGGGGAGACCCAGTACTTC
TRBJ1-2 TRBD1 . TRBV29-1 CSVDRSGGYGYTF TGCAGCGTGGACAGGTCAGGGGGCTATGGCTACACCTTC
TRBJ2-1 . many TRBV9 CASSRGLENSYNEQFF TGTGCCAGCAGCAGGGGTTTGGAAAACTCCTACAATGAGCAGTTCTTC
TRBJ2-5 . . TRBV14 CASSQGRGRYQETQYF TGTGCCAGCAGCCAAGGACGGGGACGGTACCAAGAGACCCAGTACTTC
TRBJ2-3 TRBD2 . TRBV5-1 CASSLAGGDVSTDTQYF TGCGCCAGCAGCTTAGCGGGGGGTGACGTTAGCACAGATACGCAGTATTTT
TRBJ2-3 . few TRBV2 CASSENRGAQYF TGTGCCAGCAGTGAAAACCGAGGGGCGCAGTATTTT
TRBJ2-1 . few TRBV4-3 CASSQYAGAVSYNEQFF TGCGCCAGCAGCCAATACGCGGGGGCCGTCTCCTACAATGAGCAGTTCTTC
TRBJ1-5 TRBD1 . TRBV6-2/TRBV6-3 CASSLTTGTNQPQHF TGTGCCAGCAGTTTGACGACAGGGACAAATCAGCCCCAGCATTTT
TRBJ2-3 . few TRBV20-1 CSARDWGARTNTQYF TGCAGTGCTAGAGACTGGGGGGCCCGAACCAATACGCAGTATTTT
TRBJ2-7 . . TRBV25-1 CASRGWQKQYF TGTGCCAGCAGGGGCTGGCAGAAGCAGTACTTC
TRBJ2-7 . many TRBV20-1 CSAIGSWDLGYEQYF TGCAGTGCTATCGGATCCTGGGACCTGGGTTACGAGCAGTACTTC
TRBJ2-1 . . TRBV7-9 CASSLGSTGKKGEQFF TGTGCCAGCAGCTTAGGGTCCACAGGGAAGAAAGGTGAGCAGTTCTTC
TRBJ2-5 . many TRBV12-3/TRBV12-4 CASTPGGGRGETQYF TGTGCCAGCACCCCTGGGGGTGGAAGAGGGGAGACCCAGTACTTC
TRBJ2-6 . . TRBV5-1 CASSLAFGIGANVLTF TGCGCCAGCAGCTTGGCCTTCGGGATCGGGGCCAACGTCCTGACTTTC
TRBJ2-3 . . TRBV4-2 CASSQESSSTDTQYF TGTGCCAGCAGCCAAGAGAGTTCTAGCACAGATACGCAGTATTTT
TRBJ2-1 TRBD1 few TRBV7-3 CASSSTGGAGWFEQFF TGTGCCAGCAGCTCCACAGGGGGCGCTGGGTGGTTTGAGCAGTTCTTC
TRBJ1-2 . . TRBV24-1 CATSGGTASYGYTF TGTGCCACCAGTGGCGGGACGGCAAGCTATGGCTACACCTTC
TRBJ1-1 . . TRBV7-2 CASSLARGGTTEAFF TGTGCCAGCAGCTTAGCACGTGGGGGTACCACTGAAGCTTTCTTT
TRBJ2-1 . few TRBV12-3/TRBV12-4 CASRKEGGTYNEQFF TGTGCCAGCAGAAAAGAGGGAGGTACATACAATGAGCAGTTCTTC
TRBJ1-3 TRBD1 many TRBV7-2 CASTLGTGLANTIYF TGTGCCAGCACGCTTGGGACAGGGTTGGCAAACACCATATATTTT
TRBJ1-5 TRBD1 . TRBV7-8 CASSLWGGQAYNQPQHF TGTGCCAGCAGCTTATGGGGGGGACAGGCCTACAATCAGCCCCAGCATTTT
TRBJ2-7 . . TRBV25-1 CASSDPADWSYEQYF TGTGCCAGCAGTGACCCGGCCGACTGGTCCTACGAGCAGTACTTC
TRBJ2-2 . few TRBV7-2 CASSEGRNTGELFF TGTGCCAGCAGCGAGGGACGCAACACCGGGGAGCTGTTTTTT
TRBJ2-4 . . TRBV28 CASSSGTRVKNIQYF TGTGCCAGCAGCTCCGGGACCCGGGTCAAAAACATTCAGTACTTC
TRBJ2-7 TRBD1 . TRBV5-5 CASILGQGGFYEQYF TGTGCCAGCATCCTTGGACAGGGGGGCTTCTACGAGCAGTACTTC
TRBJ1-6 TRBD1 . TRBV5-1 CASSVGGVNSPLHF TGCGCCAGCAGCGTAGGGGGCGTCAATTCACCCCTCCACTTT
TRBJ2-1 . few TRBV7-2 CASSVRAPSNEQFF TGTGCCAGCAGCGTCAGAGCGCCCTCCAATGAGCAGTTCTTC
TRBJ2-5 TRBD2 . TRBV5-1 CASSAGTSGGQETQYF TGCGCCAGCAGCGCCGGGACTAGCGGGGGACAAGAGACCCAGTACTTC
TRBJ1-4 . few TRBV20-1 CSGGQGSEKLFF TGCAGTGGGGGCCAGGGAAGTGAAAAACTGTTTTTT
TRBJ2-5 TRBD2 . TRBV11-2 CASSLDASGSYETQYF TGTGCCAGCAGCTTAGATGCTAGCGGGAGTTATGAGACCCAGTACTTC
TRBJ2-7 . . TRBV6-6 CASNSGSGEQYF TGTGCCAGCAATTCAGGGAGCGGCGAGCAGTACTTC
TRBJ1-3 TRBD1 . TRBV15 CATSRVTWDRVAGNTIYF TGTGCCACCAGCAGAGTTACCTGGGACAGGGTGGCTGGAAACACCATATATTTT
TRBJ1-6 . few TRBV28 CASKDGSNSYNSPLHF TGTGCCAGCAAGGATGGTTCGAACTCCTATAATTCACCCCTCCACTTT
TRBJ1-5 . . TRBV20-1 CSARAQGYQPQHF TGCAGTGCTAGAGCACAGGGATATCAGCCCCAGCATTTT
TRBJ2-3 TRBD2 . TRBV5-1 CASSLAPGLAADTQYF TGCGCCAGCAGCTTGGCCCCAGGACTAGCTGCAGATACGCAGTATTTT
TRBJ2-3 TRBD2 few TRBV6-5 CASSLTGTSGRREYF TGTGCCAGCAGTTTAACCGGGACTAGCGGGCGAAGGGAGTATTTT
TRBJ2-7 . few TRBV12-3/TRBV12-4 CASSFLYVSSYEQYF TGTGCCAGCAGTTTCCTTTATGTCAGCTCCTACGAGCAGTACTTC
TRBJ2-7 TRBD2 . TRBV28 CASSTLGTSGIFYEQYF TGTGCCAGCAGTACCCTCGGGACTAGCGGGATTTTCTACGAGCAGTACTTC
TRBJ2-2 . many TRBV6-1 CASSPSTGPGELFF TGTGCCAGCAGCCCGTCAACAGGGCCCGGGGAGCTGTTTTTT
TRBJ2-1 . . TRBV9 CASSVELGQGYNEQFF TGTGCCAGCAGCGTAGAGTTGGGTCAGGGGTACAATGAGCAGTTCTTC
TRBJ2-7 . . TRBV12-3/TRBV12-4 CASSLNRENYEQYF TGTGCCAGCAGTTTAAACAGGGAGAACTACGAGCAGTACTTC
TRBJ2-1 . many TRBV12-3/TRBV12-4 CASSPPRGLADEQFF TGTGCCAGCAGTCCGCCCCGAGGGCTTGCCGATGAGCAGTTCTTC